This T cell receptor (beta chain) was sequenced for a study of T-cell reconstitution after alpha-beta-depleted transplantation in children. This clonotype was observed a handful of times. Its antigen is not identified. Trimming stripped 6 bases from V and 8 bases from J, with 13 bases between. The CDR3 runs 12 residues. Per germline, CDR1 MDHEN and CDR2 SYDVKM. Preparation of the TCRbeta library was carried out with unique molecular identifiers. TCRdb re-analysed the PCR reads in MiXCR, keeping a single row per CDR3 protein. The table includes 200,000 to 250,000 distinct CDR3 sequences, about 6.6% detected once. General study results and limits: Newly generated T cells supplied most T-cell counts and diversity one year post-transplant.

The origin of this receptor is a boy aged 2 to 10 with acute lymphoblastic leukemia, due to receive a stem cell transplant. The rearrangement links TRBV28 to TRBJ1-2; D is ambiguous. The starting material was PBMCs, obtained before TCRalphabeta/CD19-depleted stem cell transplant. This chain's CDR3 is CASSPTGRGYTF. The CDR3 coding sequence is TGTGCCAGCAGCCCAACGGGTCGCGGCTACACCTTC.